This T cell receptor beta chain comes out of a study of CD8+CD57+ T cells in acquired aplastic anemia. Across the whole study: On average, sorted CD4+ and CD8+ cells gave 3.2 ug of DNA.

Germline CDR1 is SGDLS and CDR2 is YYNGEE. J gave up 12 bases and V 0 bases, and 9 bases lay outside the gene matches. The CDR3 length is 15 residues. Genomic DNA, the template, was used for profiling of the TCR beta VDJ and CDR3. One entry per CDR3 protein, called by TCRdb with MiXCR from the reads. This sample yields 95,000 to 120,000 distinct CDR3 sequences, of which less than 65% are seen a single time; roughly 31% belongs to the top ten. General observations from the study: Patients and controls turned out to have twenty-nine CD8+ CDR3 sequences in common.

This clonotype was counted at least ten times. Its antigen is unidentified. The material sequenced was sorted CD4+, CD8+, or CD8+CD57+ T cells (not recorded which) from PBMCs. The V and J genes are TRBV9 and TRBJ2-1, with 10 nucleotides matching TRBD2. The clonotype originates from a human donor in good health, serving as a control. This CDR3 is CASSVEERGGPGQFF. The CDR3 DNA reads TGTGCCAGCAGCGTAGAGGAGCGGGGGGGCCCAGGGCAGTTCTTC.